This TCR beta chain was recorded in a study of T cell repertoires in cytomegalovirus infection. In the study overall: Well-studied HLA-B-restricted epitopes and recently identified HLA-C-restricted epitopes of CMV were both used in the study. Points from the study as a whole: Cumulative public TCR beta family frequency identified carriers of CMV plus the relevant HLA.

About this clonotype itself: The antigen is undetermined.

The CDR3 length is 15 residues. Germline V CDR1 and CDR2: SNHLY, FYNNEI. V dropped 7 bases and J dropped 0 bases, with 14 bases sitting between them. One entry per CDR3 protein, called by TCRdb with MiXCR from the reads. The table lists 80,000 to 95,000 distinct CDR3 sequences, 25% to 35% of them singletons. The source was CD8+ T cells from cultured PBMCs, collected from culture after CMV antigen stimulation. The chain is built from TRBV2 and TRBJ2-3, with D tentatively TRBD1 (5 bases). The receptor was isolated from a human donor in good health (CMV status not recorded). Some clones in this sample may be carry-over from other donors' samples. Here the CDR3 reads CASTAGPSSTDTQYF. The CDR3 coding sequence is TGTGCCAGCACTGCAGGGCCCTCTAGCACAGATACGCAGTATTTT. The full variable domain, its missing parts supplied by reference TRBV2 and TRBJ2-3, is EPEVTQTPSHQVTQMGQEVILRCVPISNHLYFYWYRQILGQKVEFLVSFYNNEISEKSEIFDDQFSVERPDGSNFTLKIRSTKLEDSAMYFCASTAGPSSTDTQYFGPGTRLTVL.